The next 2 T cell receptor beta chains were all read from a single sample in a study of blood T cell repertoires in COVID-19. The method was immunoSEQ multiplex PCR; TCRdb's version includes in-frame clones alone and lacks a portion of them. The sample records over 250,000 clones, around 90% being singletons. The sample consisted of peripheral blood. These receptor sequences come from a man in his fifties or sixties with acute or convalescent COVID-19.

The CDR3 is CAWTPGAGLAKNIQYF. The CDR3 region has the DNA TGTGCCTGGACCCCCGGGGCGGGGCTAGCCAAAAACATTCAGTACTTC. This rearrangement joins TRBV30 to TRBJ2-4; possible D gene TRBD2, 6 bases. The CDR3 length is 16 residues. Trimming took 4 bases from V and 0 from J, leaving 16 bases between them. CDR1 and CDR2 (germline): GTSNPN, SVGIG (reference sequence).

This chain connects TRBV2 to TRBJ1-5; D may be TRBD1 (5 bases). The V and J ends lost 3 bases and 5 bases respectively, with 11 bases between them. CDR3 length: 14 residues. CDR1 and CDR2 from the germline V gene are SNHLY and FYNNEI. The CDR3 loop reads CASSDRELHQPQHF. The CDR3 nucleotides read TGTGCCAGCAGTGACAGGGAATTGCATCAGCCCCAGCATTTT.